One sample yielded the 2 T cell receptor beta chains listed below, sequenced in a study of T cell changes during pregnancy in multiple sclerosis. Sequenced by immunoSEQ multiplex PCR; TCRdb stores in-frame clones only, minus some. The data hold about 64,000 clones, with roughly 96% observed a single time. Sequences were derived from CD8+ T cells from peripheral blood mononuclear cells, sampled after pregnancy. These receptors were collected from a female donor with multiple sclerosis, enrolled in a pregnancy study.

The DNA for the CDR3 is TGTGCCAGCAGTCCGGGACTAGCGGAGGTGGGTGAGCAGTTCTTC. Encoded protein: CASSPGLAEVGEQFF. The V and J genes are TRBV6-6 and TRBJ2-1, with TRBD2 matching 11 bases. From germline, CDR1 is MNHNY and CDR2 SVGAGI (reference sequence). This CDR3 is built from 15 residues. V lost 5 bases to trimming and J lost 9 bases; unmatched junction nucleotides: 9.

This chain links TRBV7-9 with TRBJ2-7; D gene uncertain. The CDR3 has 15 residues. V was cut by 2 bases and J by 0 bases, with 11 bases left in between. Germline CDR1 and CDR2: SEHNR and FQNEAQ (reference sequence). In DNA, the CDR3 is TGTGCCAGCAGCTTATTGGAGACCGGCTCCTACGAGCAGTACTTC. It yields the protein CASSLLETGSYEQYF.